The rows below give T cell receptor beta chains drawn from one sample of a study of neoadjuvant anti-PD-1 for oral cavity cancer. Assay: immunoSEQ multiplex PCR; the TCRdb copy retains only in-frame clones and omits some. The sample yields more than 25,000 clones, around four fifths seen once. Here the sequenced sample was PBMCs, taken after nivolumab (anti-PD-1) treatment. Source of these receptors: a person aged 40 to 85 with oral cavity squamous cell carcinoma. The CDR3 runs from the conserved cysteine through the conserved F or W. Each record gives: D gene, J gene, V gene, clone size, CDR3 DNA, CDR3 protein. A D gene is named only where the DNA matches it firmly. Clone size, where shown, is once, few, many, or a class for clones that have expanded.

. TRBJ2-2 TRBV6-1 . TGTGCCAGCAGAGGGACGGTCTCGAACACCGGGGAGCTGTTTTTT CASRGTVSNTGELFF
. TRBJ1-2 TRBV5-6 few TGTGCCAGCAGCTTGGCGGCCGTTCCTTACTATGGCTACACCTTC CASSLAAVPYYGYTF
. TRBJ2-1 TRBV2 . TGTGCCAGCAGAGAAAACAACAATGAGCAGTTCTTC CASRENNNEQFF
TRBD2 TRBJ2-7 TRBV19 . TGTGCCAGTAGCCTCGCGGGGGGTCCATCCTACGAGCAGTACTTC CASSLAGGPSYEQYF
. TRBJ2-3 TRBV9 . TGTGCCAGCAGCGTCTGGGGGTCCACAGATACGCAGTATTTT CASSVWGSTDTQYF
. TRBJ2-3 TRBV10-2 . TGCGCCAGCAGTGAGTCGGGCAGGGGCACAGATACGCAGTATTTT CASSESGRGTDTQYF
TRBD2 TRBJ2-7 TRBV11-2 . TGTGCCAGCAGCTTAGAACGGACTAGCGGGGGGCGGGCCTACGAGCAGTACTTC CASSLERTSGGRAYEQYF
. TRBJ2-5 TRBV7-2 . TGTGCCAGCAGCTGGAGGACGATGGAAGAGACCCAGTACTTC CASSWRTMEETQYF
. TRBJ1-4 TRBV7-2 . TGTGCCAGCAGCTTAGGAAGGGGTACTAATGAAAAACTGTTTTTT CASSLGRGTNEKLFF
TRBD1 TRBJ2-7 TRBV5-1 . TGCGCCAGCAGCCTACAGGGGGGCAGCTCCTACGAGCAGTACTTC CASSLQGGSSYEQYF
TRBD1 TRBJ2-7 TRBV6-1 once TGTGCCAGCAGTGAGGGGACAGGGGCGTACGAGCAGTACTTC CASSEGTGAYEQYF
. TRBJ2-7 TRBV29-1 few TGCAGCGTTTTATCGAGGGAGCAGTACTTC CSVLSREQYF
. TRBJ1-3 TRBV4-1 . TGCGCCAGCAGCCAAGATCTAGGGTTTCCGGGAAACACCATATATTTT CASSQDLGFPGNTIYF